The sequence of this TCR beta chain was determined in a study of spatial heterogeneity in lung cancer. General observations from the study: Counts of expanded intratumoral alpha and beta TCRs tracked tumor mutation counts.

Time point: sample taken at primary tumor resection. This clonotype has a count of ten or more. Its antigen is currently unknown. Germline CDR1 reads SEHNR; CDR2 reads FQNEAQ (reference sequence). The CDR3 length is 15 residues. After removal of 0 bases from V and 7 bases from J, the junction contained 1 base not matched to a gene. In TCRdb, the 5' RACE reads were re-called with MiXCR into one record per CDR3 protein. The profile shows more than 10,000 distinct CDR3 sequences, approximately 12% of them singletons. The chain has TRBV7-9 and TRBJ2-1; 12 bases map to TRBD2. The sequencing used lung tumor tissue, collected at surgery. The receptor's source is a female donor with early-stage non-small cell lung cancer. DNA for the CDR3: TGTGCCAGCAGCTTAGCACTAGCGGGAGGAAATGAGCAGTTCTTC. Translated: CASSLALAGGNEQFF.